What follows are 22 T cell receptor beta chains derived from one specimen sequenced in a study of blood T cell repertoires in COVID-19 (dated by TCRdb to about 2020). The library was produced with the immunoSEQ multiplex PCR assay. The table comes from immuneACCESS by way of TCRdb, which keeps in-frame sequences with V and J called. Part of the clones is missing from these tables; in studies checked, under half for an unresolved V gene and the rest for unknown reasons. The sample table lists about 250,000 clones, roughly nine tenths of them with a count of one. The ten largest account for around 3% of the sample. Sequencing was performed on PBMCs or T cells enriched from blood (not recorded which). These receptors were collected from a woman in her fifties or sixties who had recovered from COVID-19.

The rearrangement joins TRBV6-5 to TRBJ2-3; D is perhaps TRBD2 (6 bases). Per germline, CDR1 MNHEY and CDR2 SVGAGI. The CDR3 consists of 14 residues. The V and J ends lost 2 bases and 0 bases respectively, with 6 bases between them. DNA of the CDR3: TGTGCCAGCAGTTACGCGGGGAGCACAGATACGCAGTATTTT. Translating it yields CASSYAGSTDTQYF.

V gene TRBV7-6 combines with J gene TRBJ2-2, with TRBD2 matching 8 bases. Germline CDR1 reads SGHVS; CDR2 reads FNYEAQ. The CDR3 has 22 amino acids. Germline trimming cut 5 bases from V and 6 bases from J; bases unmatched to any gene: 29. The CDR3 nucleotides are TGTGCCAGCAGCCACAAACTCAGGGACCGGACCGAGCGGGAGCTGATTCCCGGGGAGCTGTTTTTT. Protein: CASSHKLRDRTERELIPGELFF.

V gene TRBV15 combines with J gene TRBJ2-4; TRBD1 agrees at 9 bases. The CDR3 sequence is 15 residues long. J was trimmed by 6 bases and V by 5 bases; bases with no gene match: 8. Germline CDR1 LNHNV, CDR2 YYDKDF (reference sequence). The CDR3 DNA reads TGTGCCACCAGCCCGGACAGGGGAAGGGGAAACATTCAGTACTTC. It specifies CATSPDRGRGNIQYF.

CDR3 residues: CAISGNNYEQYF. The CDR3 DNA is TGTGCCATCAGTGGAAACAACTACGAGCAGTACTTC. The rearrangement joins TRBV10-3 to TRBJ2-7; D not resolved. Germline V gives CDR1 ENHRY, CDR2 SYGVKD. The CDR3 is 12 residues long. Trimming cost V 4 bases and J 3 bases, with 7 bases left between them.

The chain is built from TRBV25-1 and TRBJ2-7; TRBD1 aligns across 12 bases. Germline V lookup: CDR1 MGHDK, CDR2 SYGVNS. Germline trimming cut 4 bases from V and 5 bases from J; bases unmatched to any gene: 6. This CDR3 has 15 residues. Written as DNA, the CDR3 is TGTGCCAGCAGTGCTCCCGGGACAGGGGGCAACGAGCAGTACTTC. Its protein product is CASSAPGTGGNEQYF.

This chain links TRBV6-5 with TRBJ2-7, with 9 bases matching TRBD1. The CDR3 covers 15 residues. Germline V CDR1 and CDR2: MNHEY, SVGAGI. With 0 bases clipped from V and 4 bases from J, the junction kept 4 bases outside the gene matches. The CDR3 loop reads CASSYSRTGAYEQYF. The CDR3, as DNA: TGTGCCAGCAGTTACTCCCGGACAGGGGCATACGAGCAGTACTTC.

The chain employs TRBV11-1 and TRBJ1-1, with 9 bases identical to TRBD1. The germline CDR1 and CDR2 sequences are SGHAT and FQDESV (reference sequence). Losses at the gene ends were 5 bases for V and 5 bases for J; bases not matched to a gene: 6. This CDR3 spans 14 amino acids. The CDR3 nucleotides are TGTGCCAGCAGCACTCCCGGGACAGGGACTGAAGCTTTCTTT. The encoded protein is CASSTPGTGTEAFF.

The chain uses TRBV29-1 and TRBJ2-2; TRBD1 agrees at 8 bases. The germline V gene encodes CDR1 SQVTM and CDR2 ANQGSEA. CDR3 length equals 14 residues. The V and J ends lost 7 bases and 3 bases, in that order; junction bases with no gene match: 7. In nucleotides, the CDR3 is TGCAGCGGAACCGACAGGGGCGACACCGGGGAGCTGTTTTTT. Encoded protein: CSGTDRGDTGELFF.

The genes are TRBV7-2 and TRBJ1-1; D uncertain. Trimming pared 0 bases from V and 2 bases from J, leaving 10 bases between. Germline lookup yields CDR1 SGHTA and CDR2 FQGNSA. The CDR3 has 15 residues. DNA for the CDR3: TGTGCCAGCAGCTTAGCGACTGTGAAAAACACTGAAGCTTTCTTT. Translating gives CASSLATVKNTEAFF.

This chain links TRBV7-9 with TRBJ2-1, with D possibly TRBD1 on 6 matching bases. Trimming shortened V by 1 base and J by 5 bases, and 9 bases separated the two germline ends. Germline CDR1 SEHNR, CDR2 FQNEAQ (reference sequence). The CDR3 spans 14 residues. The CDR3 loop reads CASSLGPGDNEQFF. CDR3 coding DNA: TGTGCCAGCAGCTTAGGTCCAGGGGACAATGAGCAGTTCTTC.

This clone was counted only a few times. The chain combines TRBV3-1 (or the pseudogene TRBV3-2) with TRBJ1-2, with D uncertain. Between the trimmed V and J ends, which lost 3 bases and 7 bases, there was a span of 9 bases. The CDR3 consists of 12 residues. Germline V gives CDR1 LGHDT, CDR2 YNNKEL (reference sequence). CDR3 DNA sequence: TGTGCCAGCAGCCAGAGTAACGGTGGCTACACCTTC. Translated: CASSQSNGGYTF.

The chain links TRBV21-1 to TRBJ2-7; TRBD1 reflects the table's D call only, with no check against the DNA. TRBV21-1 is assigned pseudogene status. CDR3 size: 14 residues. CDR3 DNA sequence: TGTGCCAGCTGTCCGGGACACCGCGCACTCGAGCAGTACTTC. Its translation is CASCPGHRALEQYF.

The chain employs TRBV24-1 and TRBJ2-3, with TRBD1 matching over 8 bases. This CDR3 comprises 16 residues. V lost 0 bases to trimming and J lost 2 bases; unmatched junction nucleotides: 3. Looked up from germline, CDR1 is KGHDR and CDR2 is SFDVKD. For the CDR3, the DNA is TGTGCCACCAGTGATTTGCTGGGACAGGACACAGATACGCAGTATTTT. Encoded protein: CATSDLLGQDTDTQYF.

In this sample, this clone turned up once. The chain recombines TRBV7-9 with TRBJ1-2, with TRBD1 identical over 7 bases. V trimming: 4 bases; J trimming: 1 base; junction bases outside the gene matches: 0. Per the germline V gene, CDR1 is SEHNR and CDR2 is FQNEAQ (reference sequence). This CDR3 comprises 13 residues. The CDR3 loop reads CASSWDSNYGYTF. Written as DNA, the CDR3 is TGTGCCAGCAGCTGGGACAGTAACTATGGCTACACCTTC.

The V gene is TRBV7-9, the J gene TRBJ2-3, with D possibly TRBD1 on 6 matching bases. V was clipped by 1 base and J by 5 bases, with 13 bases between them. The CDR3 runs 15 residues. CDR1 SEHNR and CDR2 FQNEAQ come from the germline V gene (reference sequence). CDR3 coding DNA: TGTGCCAGCAGCTTAGAAGGACAGTTCCGAGATACGCAGTATTTT. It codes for CASSLEGQFRDTQYF.

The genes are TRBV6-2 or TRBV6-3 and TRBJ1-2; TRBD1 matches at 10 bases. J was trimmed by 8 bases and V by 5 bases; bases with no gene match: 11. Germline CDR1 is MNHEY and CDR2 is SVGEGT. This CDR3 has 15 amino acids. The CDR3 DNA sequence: TGTGCCAGCAGTAATCGGGACAGGGGCTCTGGCGGCTACACCTTC. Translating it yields CASSNRDRGSGGYTF.

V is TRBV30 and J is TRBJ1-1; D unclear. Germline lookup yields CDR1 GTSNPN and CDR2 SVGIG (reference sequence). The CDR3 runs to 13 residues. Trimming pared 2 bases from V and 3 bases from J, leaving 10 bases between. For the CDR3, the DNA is TGTGCCTGGAGTATGGAGAGGGACACTGAAGCTTTCTTT. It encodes CAWSMERDTEAFF.

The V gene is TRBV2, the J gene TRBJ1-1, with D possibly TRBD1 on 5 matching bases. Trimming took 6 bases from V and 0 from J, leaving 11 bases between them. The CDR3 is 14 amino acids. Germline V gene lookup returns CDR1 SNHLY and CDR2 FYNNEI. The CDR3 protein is CASRGQGMNTEAFF. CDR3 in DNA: TGTGCCAGCAGAGGTCAGGGAATGAACACTGAAGCTTTCTTT.

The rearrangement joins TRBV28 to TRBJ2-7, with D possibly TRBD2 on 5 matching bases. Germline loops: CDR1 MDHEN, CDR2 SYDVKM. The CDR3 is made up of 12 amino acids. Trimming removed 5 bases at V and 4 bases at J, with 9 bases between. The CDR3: CASSLGSYEQYF. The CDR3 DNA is TGTGCCAGCAGTCTAGGGAGTTACGAGCAGTACTTC. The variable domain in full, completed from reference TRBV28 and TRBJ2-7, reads DVKVTQSSRYLVKRTGEKVFLECVQDMDHENMFWYRQDPGLGLRLIYFSYDVKMKEKGDIPEGYSVSREKKERFSLILESASTNQTSMYLCASSLGSYEQYFGPGTRLTVT.

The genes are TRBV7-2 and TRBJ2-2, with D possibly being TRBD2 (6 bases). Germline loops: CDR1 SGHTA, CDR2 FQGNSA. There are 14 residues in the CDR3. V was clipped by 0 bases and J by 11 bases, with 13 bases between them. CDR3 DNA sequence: TGTGCCAGCAGCTTAGCGACCCGGGGAGGAGAGCTGTTTTTT. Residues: CASSLATRGGELFF.

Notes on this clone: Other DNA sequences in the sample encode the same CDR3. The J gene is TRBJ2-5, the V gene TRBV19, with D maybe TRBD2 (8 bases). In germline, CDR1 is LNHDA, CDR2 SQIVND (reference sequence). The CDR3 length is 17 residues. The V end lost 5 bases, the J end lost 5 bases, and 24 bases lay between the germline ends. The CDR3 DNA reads TGTGCCAGTAGTTTGGGAGAGGGGGCGGGAGGTCGGGAGACCCAGTACTTC. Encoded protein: CASSLGEGAGGRETQYF.

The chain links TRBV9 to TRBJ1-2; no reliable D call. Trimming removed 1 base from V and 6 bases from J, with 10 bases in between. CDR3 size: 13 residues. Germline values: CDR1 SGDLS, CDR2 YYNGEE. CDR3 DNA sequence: TGTGCCAGCAGCGTATTTATTAGCGATGGCTACACCTTC. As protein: CASSVFISDGYTF.